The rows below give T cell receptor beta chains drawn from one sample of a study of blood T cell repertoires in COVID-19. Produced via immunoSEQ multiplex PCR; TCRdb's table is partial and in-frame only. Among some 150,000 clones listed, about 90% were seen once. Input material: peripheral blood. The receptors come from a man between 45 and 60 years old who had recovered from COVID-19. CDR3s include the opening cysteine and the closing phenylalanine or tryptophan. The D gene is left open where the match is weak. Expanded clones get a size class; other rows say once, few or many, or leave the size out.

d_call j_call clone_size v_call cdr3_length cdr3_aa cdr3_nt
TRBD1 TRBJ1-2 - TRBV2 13 CASSTGDVYGYTF TGTGCCAGCAGTACAGGGGATGTCTATGGCTACACCTTC
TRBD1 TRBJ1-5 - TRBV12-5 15 CASGPGQYSNQPQHF TGTGCTAGTGGTCCGGGACAGTATAGCAATCAGCCCCAGCATTTT
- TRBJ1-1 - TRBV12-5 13 CASGSGGDTEAFF TGTGCTAGTGGTTCGGGAGGGGACACTGAAGCTTTCTTT
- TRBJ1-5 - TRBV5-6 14 CASSFFQAGQPQHF TGTGCCAGCAGCTTTTTCCAGGCAGGGCAGCCCCAGCATTTT
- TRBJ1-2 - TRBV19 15 CASSIFMVETDGYTF TGTGCCAGTAGTATTTTCATGGTGGAGACTGATGGCTACACCTTC
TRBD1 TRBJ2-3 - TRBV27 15 CASSSGTGVTDTQYF TGTGCCAGCAGTAGCGGGACAGGGGTAACAGATACGCAGTATTTT
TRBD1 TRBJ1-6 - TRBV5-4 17 CASSWTGRRGPVMALHF TGTGCCAGCAGCTGGACAGGGAGGAGGGGGCCGGTAATGGCCCTCCACTTT
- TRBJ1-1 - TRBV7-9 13 CASSQTLATEAFF TGTGCCAGCAGCCAGACACTGGCCACTGAAGCTTTCTTT
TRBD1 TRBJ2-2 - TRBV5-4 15 CASSLLGTGSGELFF TGTGCCAGCAGCTTGTTAGGGACAGGGAGCGGGGAGCTGTTTTTT
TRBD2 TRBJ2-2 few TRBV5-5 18 CASSFPSSGPANTGELFF TGTGCCAGCAGCTTCCCGTCTAGCGGACCGGCGAACACCGGGGAGCTGTTTTTT
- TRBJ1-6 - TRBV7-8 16 CASSLRSGGDGSPLHF TGTGCCAGCAGCTTACGGTCGGGGGGCGACGGTTCACCCCTCCACTTT
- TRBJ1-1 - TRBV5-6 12 CASSFSSTEAFF TGTGCCAGCAGCTTTTCGTCCACTGAAGCTTTCTTT
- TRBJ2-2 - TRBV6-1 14 CASSEARGPGELFF TGTGCCAGCAGTGAAGCACGGGGTCCCGGGGAGCTGTTTTTT
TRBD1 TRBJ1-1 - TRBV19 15 CASSIQGAFFTEAFF TGTGCCAGTAGTATCCAGGGGGCGTTTTTCACTGAAGCTTTCTTT
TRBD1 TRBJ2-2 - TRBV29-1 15 CSVRTGIRNTGELFF TGCAGCGTTCGGACAGGGATTAGGAACACCGGGGAGCTGTTTTTT
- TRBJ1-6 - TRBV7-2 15 CASSFSRGDNSPLHF TGTGCCAGCAGCTTTAGCAGGGGTGATAATTCACCCCTCCACTTT
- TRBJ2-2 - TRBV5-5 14 CASSLEKSTGELFF TGTGCCAGCAGCTTGGAAAAGAGCACCGGGGAGCTGTTTTTT
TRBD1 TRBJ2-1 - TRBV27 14 CASSFFQGADEQFF TGTGCCAGCAGTTTTTTTCAGGGGGCCGATGAGCAGTTCTTC
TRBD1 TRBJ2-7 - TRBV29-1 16 CSVTSRQGHSSYEQYF TGCAGCGTTACATCGCGACAGGGCCATTCCTCCTACGAGCAGTACTTC
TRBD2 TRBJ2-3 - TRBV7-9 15 CASSFGLAETDTQYF TGTGCCAGCAGCTTCGGACTAGCCGAAACAGATACGCAGTATTTT
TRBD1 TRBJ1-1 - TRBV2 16 CASSAGTGGVRTEAFF TGTGCCAGCAGTGCCGGGACAGGGGGCGTCAGAACTGAAGCTTTCTTT
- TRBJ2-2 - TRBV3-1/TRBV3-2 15 CASSQFTGNTGELFF TGTGCCAGCAGCCAATTCACAGGGAACACCGGGGAGCTGTTTTTT
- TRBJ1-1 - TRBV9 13 CASSVVQGSEAFF TGTGCCAGCAGCGTAGTTCAGGGAAGTGAAGCTTTCTTT
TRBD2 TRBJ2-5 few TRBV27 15 CASSLTSGGIETQYF TGTGCCAGCAGTTTGACTAGCGGGGGAATCGAGACCCAGTACTTC
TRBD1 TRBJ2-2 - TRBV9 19 CASSLASQGAQIEGGELFF TGTGCCAGCAGCTTGGCATCTCAGGGGGCGCAGATCGAGGGCGGGGAGCTGTTTTTT
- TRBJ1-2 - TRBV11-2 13 CASSQYRTVGYTF TGTGCCAGCAGCCAGTACCGGACAGTAGGCTACACCTTC
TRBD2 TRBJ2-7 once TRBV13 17 CASSLGPGGGSSYEQYF TGTGCCAGCAGCTTAGGCCCTGGCGGGGGGAGCTCCTACGAGCAGTACTTC
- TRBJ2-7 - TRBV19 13 CASTTFLPYEQYF TGTGCCTCGACGACTTTCCTCCCCTACGAGCAGTACTTC
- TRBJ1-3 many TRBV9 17 CASSVAEGMSSGNTIYF TGTGCCAGCAGCGTAGCTGAGGGTATGTCGTCTGGAAACACCATATATTTT
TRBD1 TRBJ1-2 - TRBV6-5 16 CASSSPGQGFSYGYTF TGTGCCAGCAGTTCCCCGGGACAGGGATTCTCGTATGGCTACACCTTC
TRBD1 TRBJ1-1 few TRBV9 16 CASRAGTGVMNTEAFF TGTGCCAGCAGAGCCGGGACAGGGGTCATGAACACTGAAGCTTTCTTT
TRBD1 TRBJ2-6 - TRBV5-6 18 CASSSRTGGLSGANVLTF TGTGCCAGCAGCTCCAGGACAGGGGGACTCTCTGGGGCCAACGTCCTGACTTTC
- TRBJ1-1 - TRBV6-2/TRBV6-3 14 CASSYSAANTEAFF TGTGCCAGCAGTTACTCGGCGGCGAACACTGAAGCTTTCTTT
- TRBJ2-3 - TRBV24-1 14 CATSETGSTDTQYF TGTGCCACCAGTGAGACCGGGAGCACAGATACGCAGTATTTT
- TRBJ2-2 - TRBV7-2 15 CASREGGAMTGELFF TGTGCCAGCCGGGAAGGGGGGGCGATGACCGGGGAGCTGTTTTTT
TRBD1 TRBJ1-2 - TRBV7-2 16 CASSTYPAGTGDGYTF TGTGCCAGCAGCACCTACCCGGCGGGGACAGGGGATGGCTACACCTTC
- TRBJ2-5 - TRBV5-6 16 CASSFVQGTIQETQYF TGTGCCAGCAGCTTTGTGCAGGGGACGATCCAAGAGACCCAGTACTTC
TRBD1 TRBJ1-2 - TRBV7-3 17 CASSLSPWTGVRYGYTF TGTGCCAGCAGCTTGTCGCCTTGGACAGGGGTTCGCTATGGCTACACCTTC
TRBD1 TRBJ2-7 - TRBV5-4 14 CASTAGTGIHEQYF TGTGCCAGCACCGCCGGGACAGGGATTCACGAGCAGTACTTC
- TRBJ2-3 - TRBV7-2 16 CASSLARDTLRDTQYF TGTGCCAGCAGCTTAGCGCGGGATACCTTAAGGGATACGCAGTATTTT
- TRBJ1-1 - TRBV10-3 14 CAISDRAVNTEAFF TGTGCCATCAGTGACAGGGCGGTGAACACTGAAGCTTTCTTT
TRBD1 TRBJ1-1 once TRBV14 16 CASSQGPDRPNTEAFF TGTGCCAGCAGCCAGGGGCCGGACAGGCCGAACACTGAAGCTTTCTTT
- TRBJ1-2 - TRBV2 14 CASSEMGQLYGYTF TGTGCCAGCAGTGAAATGGGGCAGCTTTATGGCTACACCTTC
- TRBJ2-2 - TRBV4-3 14 CASSQDRNTGELFF TGCGCCAGCAGCCAAGACAGGAACACCGGGGAGCTGTTTTTT
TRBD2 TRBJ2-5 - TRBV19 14 CASSRGLAQETQYF TGTGCCAGTAGTCGAGGACTAGCACAAGAGACCCAGTACTTC
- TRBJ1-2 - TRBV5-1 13 CASSLAGNYGYTF TGCGCCAGCAGCTTGGCAGGGAACTATGGCTACACCTTC
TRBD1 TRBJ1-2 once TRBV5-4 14 CASSVGQGDYGYTF TGTGCCAGCAGCGTCGGACAGGGAGACTATGGCTACACCTTC
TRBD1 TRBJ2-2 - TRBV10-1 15 CASSGTGTHTGELFF TGCGCCAGCAGTGGGACAGGGACCCACACCGGGGAGCTGTTTTTT
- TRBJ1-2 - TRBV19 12 CASSQMNYGYTF TGTGCCAGTAGTCAGATGAACTATGGCTACACCTTC
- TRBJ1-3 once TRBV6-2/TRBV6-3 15 CASSYSRASGNTIYF TGTGCCAGCAGTTACTCGAGAGCCTCTGGAAACACCATATATTTT
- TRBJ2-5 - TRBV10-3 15 CAISDRSGEQETQYF TGTGCCATCAGTGACCGCTCTGGGGAGCAAGAGACCCAGTACTTC
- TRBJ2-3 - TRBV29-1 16 CSVWGGGAFSTDTQYF TGCAGCGTTTGGGGCGGGGGCGCTTTCAGCACAGATACGCAGTATTTT
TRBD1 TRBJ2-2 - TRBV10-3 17 CAISGNVGTVDTGELFF TGTGCCATCAGTGGAAACGTTGGGACAGTGGACACCGGGGAGCTGTTTTTT
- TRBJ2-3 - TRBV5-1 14 CASCPGETTDTQYF TGCGCCAGCTGTCCGGGGGAGACCACAGATACGCAGTATTTT
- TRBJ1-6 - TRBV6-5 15 CASSQGGRGNSPLHF TGTGCCAGCAGCCAAGGGGGAAGGGGTAATTCACCCCTCCACTTT
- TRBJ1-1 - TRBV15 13 CATSRDPGTEAFF TGTGCCACCAGCAGAGATCCAGGAACTGAAGCTTTCTTT
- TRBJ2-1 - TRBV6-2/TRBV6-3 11 CASSLGWEQFF TGTGCCAGCAGTCTCGGGTGGGAGCAGTTCTTC
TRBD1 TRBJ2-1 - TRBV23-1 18 CASSQSRTGPHLVPEQFF TGCGCCAGCAGTCAATCCCGGACAGGTCCCCACCTTGTCCCGGAGCAGTTCTTC
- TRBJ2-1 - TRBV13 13 CASSPRGAHEQFF TGTGCCAGCAGCCCCCGAGGCGCGCATGAGCAGTTCTTC